Listed here is a single T cell receptor (beta chain). The antigen is unknown. These data belong to a study of T cell repertoires in cytomegalovirus infection. Study-level background: Matching HLA type, along with CMV infection, was indicated by public TCR beta signatures.

Using its own MiXCR run on the reads, TCRdb lists one record per CDR3 protein. The sample has 250,000 to 300,000 distinct CDR3 sequences; roughly an eighth are singletons. This CDR3 has 15 residues. Trimming pared 0 bases from V and 8 bases from J, leaving 13 bases between. The germline gives CDR1 LNHNV, CDR2 YYDKDF (reference sequence). Study-wide points: Summed public TCR beta family frequency identified CMV carriers bearing the relevant HLA. Dominating the ex vivo response were TCR beta clonotypes that were CMV-specific and HLA-C-restricted.

The chain links TRBV15 to TRBJ1-4, with no clear D. The source is a human donor in good health (CMV status not recorded). Some clones in this sample may be carry-over from other donors' samples. The sequenced sample consisted of PBMCs. The CDR3 bases are TGTGCCACCAGCAGAGATAAGAGGGAACGGGAAAAACTGTTTTTT. This codes for CATSRDKREREKLFF.